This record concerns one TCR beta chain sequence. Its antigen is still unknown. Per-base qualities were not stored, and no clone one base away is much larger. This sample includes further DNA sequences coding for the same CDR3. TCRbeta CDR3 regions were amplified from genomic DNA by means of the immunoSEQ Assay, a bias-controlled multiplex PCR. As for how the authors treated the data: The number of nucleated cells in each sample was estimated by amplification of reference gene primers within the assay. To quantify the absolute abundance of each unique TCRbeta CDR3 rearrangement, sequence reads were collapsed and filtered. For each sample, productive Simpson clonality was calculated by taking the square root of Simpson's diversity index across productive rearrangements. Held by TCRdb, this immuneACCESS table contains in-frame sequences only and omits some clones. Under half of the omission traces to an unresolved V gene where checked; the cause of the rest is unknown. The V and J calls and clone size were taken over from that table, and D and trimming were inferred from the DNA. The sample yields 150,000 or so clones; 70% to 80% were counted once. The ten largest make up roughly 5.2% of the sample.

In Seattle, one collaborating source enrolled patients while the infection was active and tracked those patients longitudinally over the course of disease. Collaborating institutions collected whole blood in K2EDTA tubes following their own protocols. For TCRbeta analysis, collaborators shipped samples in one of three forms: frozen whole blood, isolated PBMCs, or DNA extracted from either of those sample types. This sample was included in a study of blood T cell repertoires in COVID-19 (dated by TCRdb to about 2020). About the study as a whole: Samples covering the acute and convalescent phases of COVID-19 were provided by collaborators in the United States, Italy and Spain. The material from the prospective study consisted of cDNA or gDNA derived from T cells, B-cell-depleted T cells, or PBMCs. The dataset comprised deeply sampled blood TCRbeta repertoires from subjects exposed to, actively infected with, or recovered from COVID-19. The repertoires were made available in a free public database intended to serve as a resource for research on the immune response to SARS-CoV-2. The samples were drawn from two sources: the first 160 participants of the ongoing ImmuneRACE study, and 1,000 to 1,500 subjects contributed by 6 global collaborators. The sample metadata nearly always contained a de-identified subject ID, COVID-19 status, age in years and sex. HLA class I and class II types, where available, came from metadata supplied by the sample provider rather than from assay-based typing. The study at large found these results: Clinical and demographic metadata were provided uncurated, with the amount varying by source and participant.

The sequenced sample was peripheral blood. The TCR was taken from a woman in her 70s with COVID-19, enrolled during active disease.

In nucleotide form, the sequence is TGCGCCAGCAGCCCAGCGGGGGACACAGATACGCAGTATTTT. Translation gives CASSPAGDTDTQYF. Rearrangement joined TRBV4-1 to TRBJ2-3; 8 central nucleotides agree with TRBD2. At the junction V is shortened by 4 bases and J by 2 bases; bases outside the gene matches: 2. The CDR3 runs 14 amino acids, cysteine and phenylalanine included. Only the CDR3 region is kept as DNA, spanning 42 bases read in frame from base 1. Sequences MGHRA (CDR1) and YSYEKL (CDR2) are obtained from the germline V gene.